This T cell receptor beta chain is drawn from a study of cytomegalovirus exposure and HLA in healthy donors. The PCR was carried out with 60 Vbeta primers and 13 Jbeta primers. Sequencing used immunoSEQ multiplex PCR; TCRdb keeps in-frame clones, though not all of them. The sample holds roughly 150,000 clones, roughly 65% seen once. The V end lost 7 bases, the J end lost 7 bases, and 20 bases lay between the germline ends. The CDR3 contains 14 residues. The germline gives CDR1 SQVTM, CDR2 ANQGSEA. General study findings and limits: Through in vitro validation, a few CMV-associated chains were shown to be specific for CMV antigens. In an earlier analysis, in about 530 donors, most V segments appeared productive either ~90% or ~30% of the time. For cytomegalovirus status, the classifier reportedly gave diagnoses with high specificity and sensitivity.

Regarding this clone: As yet, its antigen is unknown.

The chain couples TRBV29-1 to TRBJ1-5; the D gene is possibly TRBD1 (6 bases). The sample comprised PBMCs. This receptor was identified in a man aged 18 to 29 in good health and CMV-seropositive. CDR3 residues: CSAGGTNRDQPQHF. The CDR3 nucleotides read TGCAGCGCGGGGGGGACCAACAGGGACCAGCCCCAGCATTTT.